Below, 30 T cell receptor beta chains from the same sample are listed, as sequenced in a study of T cells in localized non-small cell lung cancer. Assay: immunoSEQ multiplex PCR; the TCRdb copy retains only in-frame clones and omits some. The sample lists 20,000 to 25,000 clones, over 80% occurring once. The source was PBMCs, collected before any cancer treatment. The source of these receptors is a man aged 35 to 69 with stage II squamous cell lung carcinoma.

The chain links TRBV25-1 to TRBJ2-3; 8 nucleotides line up with TRBD2. Looked up from germline, CDR1 is MGHDK and CDR2 is SYGVNS. This CDR3 is built from 15 residues. Trimming removed 5 bases from V and 4 bases from J; junction bases left unmatched: 8. The CDR3 nucleotides read TGTGCCAGCAGTCCCATAGCGGGAACGCCAGATACGCAGTATTTT. Protein product: CASSPIAGTPDTQYF. The whole variable domain, remainder taken from reference TRBV25-1 and TRBJ2-3, is EADIYQTPRYLVIGTGKKITLECSQTMGHDKMYWYQQDPGMELHLIHYSYGVNSTEKGDLSSESTVSRIRTEHFPLTLESARPSHTSQYLCASSPIAGTPDTQYFGPGTRLTVL.

V usage is TRBV14 and J usage is TRBJ1-1; D unresolved. Trimming left V 2 bases short and J 11 bases short, with 12 bases between. CDR1 SGHDN and CDR2 FVKESK come from the germline V gene. This CDR3 is 12 amino acids long. This chain's CDR3 is CASSQPLRTAFF. DNA for the CDR3: TGTGCCAGCAGCCAACCCCTAAGGACGGCTTTCTTT.

In its sample, this clone was seen once. The chain combines TRBV20-1 with TRBJ1-2, with D unclear. Germline V gene sequence: CDR1 DFQATT, CDR2 SNEGSKA (reference sequence). The CDR3 consists of 11 residues. Written as DNA, the CDR3 is TGCAGCGCAGCGGCCTCCTATGGCTACACCTTC. It yields the protein CSAAASYGYTF.

In DNA, the CDR3 is TGCGCCAGCAGCTTGGCGACCATGAACACTGAAGCTTTCTTT. This sequence encodes CASSLATMNTEAFF. The rearrangement joins TRBV5-1 to TRBJ1-1; D gene unclear. Germline V gene lookup returns CDR1 SGHRS and CDR2 YFSETQ. With 0 bases removed from V and 0 bases from J, the gap between germline ends came to 6 bases. The CDR3 runs 14 residues.

This chain joins TRBV6-1 and TRBJ1-6; tentative D call: TRBD1 (6 bases). Trimming stripped 4 bases from V and 9 bases from J, with 19 bases between. The CDR3 runs 16 residues. The germline CDR1 and CDR2 sequences are MNHNS and SASEGT. CDR3 sequence reads: CASSAQARGASSPLHF. The CDR3 nucleotides read TGTGCCAGCAGTGCCCAGGCCCGGGGGGCAAGTTCACCCCTCCACTTT.

J is TRBJ2-1 and V is TRBV9; no definite D call. Germline CDR1 and CDR2: SGDLS and YYNGEE. The CDR3 runs to 14 residues. Trimming left V 0 bases short and J 5 bases short, with 9 bases between. CDR3 protein: CASSVDPRNNEQFF. DNA for the CDR3: TGTGCCAGCAGCGTAGATCCACGGAACAATGAGCAGTTCTTC. Supplemented by reference TRBV9 and TRBJ2-1, the full variable domain reads DSGVTQTPKHLITATGQRVTLRCSPRSGDLSVYWYQQSLDQGLQFLIQYYNGEERAKGNILERFSAQQFPDLHSELNLSSLELGDSALYFCASSVDPRNNEQFFGPGTRLTVL.

The chain joins TRBV5-4 to TRBJ1-2; 7 nucleotides align to TRBD1. V dropped 4 bases and J dropped 6; count of bases not matched to a gene: 6. Germline V gene data show CDR1 as SGHNT and CDR2 as YYREEE (reference sequence). The CDR3 spans 13 residues. The CDR3 here is CASSPGQLNGYTF. Here the CDR3 DNA reads TGTGCCAGCAGCCCGGGACAGCTTAATGGCTACACCTTC.

The V gene is TRBV4-3, the J gene TRBJ2-7; D unclear. V was cut by 2 bases and J by 2 bases, with 16 bases left in between. The CDR3 consists of 16 residues. Germline V gives CDR1 LGHNA, CDR2 YSLEER. The CDR3 here is CASSQNGPPNTYEQYF. The CDR3 DNA is TGCGCCAGCAGCCAAAATGGCCCACCCAATACCTACGAGCAGTACTTC.

The chain employs TRBV6-5 and TRBJ2-7; the match to TRBD2 covers 10 bases. Germline loops: CDR1 MNHEY, CDR2 SVGAGI. The junction had 13 bases not matched to a gene; V was cut back by 4 bases and J by 7 bases. This CDR3 contains 16 residues. CDR3 sequence reads: CASSSFSGGPLGEQYF. The CDR3 coding sequence is TGTGCCAGCAGTTCCTTTAGCGGGGGGCCATTAGGGGAGCAGTACTTC.

The chain carries TRBV5-1 and TRBJ1-1, with 10 positions matching TRBD1. The CDR3 runs 16 residues. CDR1 and CDR2 (germline): SGHRS, YFSETQ. Trimming at V came to 3 bases and at J to 3 bases, leaving 8 bases not matched to a gene. The DNA for the CDR3 is TGCGCCAGCAGCTCCCCGGGACAGGGGACACACACTGAAGCTTTCTTT. Encoded protein: CASSSPGQGTHTEAFF.

Written as DNA, the CDR3 is TGTGCCAGCTCACCACCGACGGCGGGAGTTGGTGGGGAGCTGTTTTTT. It yields the protein CASSPPTAGVGGELFF. The V and J genes are TRBV18 and TRBJ2-2; 7 nucleotides line up with TRBD2. Germline CDR1 and CDR2: KGHSH and LQKENI. J gave up 8 bases and V 0 bases, and 9 bases lay outside the gene matches. The CDR3 extends over 16 amino acids.

The gene calls are TRBV18 and TRBJ2-5, with no clear D. The CDR3 is 14 amino acids. The V end was cut by 3 bases, the J end by 3 bases, with 11 bases between. CDR1 KGHSH and CDR2 LQKENI come from the germline V gene. CDR3 region: CASSPGPPEETQYF. The CDR3 bases are TGTGCCAGCTCACCCGGACCGCCTGAAGAGACCCAGTACTTC.

The chain is built from TRBV5-8 and TRBJ2-1; no clear D. Trimming removed 0 bases at V and 5 bases at J, with 9 bases between. Germline CDR1 reads SGHTS; CDR2 reads YDEGEE. The CDR3 has 14 amino acids. The CDR3 DNA is TGTGCCAGCAGCTTGGGACATACTAACAATGAGCAGTTCTTC. This sequence encodes CASSLGHTNNEQFF.

The V gene is TRBV23-1, the J gene TRBJ2-5, with unresolved D. TRBV23-1 is an ORF for which the function is uncertain. The CDR3 spans 12 residues. Trimming shortened V by 3 bases and J by 4 bases, and 6 bases separated the two germline ends. CDR3: CASSHPGETQYF. DNA for the CDR3: TGCGCCAGCAGTCACCCGGGAGAGACCCAGTACTTC.

The rearrangement joins TRBV5-6 to TRBJ2-1; D may be TRBD1 (5 bases). In germline, CDR1 is SGHDT, CDR2 YYEEEE. This CDR3 has 15 residues. V was cut by 4 bases and J by 8 bases, with 19 bases left in between. CDR3 DNA sequence: TGTGCCAGCAGCAGCCAGGGTCGGTTATTCGATGAGCAGTTCTTC. Translating it yields CASSSQGRLFDEQFF.

This rearrangement joins TRBV5-6 to TRBJ1-2; tentative D call: TRBD1 (5 bases). The germline V gene has CDR1 SGHDT and CDR2 YYEEEE. The CDR3 has 12 amino acids. Trimming shortened V by 7 bases and J by 4 bases, and 11 bases separated the two germline ends. The CDR3 spells CASVGVGYGYTF. For the CDR3, the DNA is TGTGCCAGCGTAGGGGTGGGCTATGGCTACACCTTC.

The chain couples TRBV13 to TRBJ1-6, with TRBD1 matching 10 bases. CDR3 length: 15 amino acids. Trimming at V came to 6 bases and at J to 8 bases, leaving 7 bases not matched to a gene. The germline V gene has CDR1 PRHDT and CDR2 FYEKMQ (reference sequence). The CDR3 spells CASRPRQGADSPLHF. The CDR3 coding sequence is TGTGCCAGCAGGCCGAGACAGGGGGCGGATTCACCCCTCCACTTT. Full variable domain (missing parts from reference TRBV13 and TRBJ1-6): AAGVIQSPRHLIKEKRETATLKCYPIPRHDTVYWYQQGPGQDPQFLISFYEKMQSDKGSIPDRFSAQQFSDYHSELNMSSLELGDSALYFCASRPRQGADSPLHFGNGTRLTVT.

The J gene is TRBJ1-4, the V gene TRBV19, with TRBD1 matching over 7 bases. CDR3 size: 14 residues. CDR1 and CDR2 from the germline V gene are LNHDA and SQIVND (reference sequence). Trimming took 8 bases from V and 6 from J; bases not matched to a gene: 9. CDR3 bases: TGTGCCAGTGGAGTGACAGGGCTGGATGAAAAACTGTTTTTT. Its translation is CASGVTGLDEKLFF.

V usage is TRBV30 and J usage is TRBJ1-5, with 7 positions matching TRBD1. J gave up 4 bases and V 5 bases, and 5 bases lay outside the gene matches. CDR3 length equals 13 residues. Germline V CDR1 and CDR2: GTSNPN, SVGIG (reference sequence). CDR3 region: CAWGTVNNQPQHF. In nucleotides, the CDR3 is TGTGCCTGGGGGACAGTGAATAATCAGCCCCAGCATTTT.

The V gene is TRBV6-1, the J gene TRBJ2-2; tentatively, D is TRBD1 or TRBD2 (5 bases each). This CDR3 has 16 amino acids. The germline CDR1 and CDR2 sequences are MNHNS and SASEGT. V gave up 4 bases and J gave up 6 bases, with 18 bases separating them. This chain's CDR3 is CASSGTSGTGAGELFF. CDR3 nucleotide sequence: TGTGCCAGCAGTGGCACCTCCGGGACCGGGGCCGGGGAGCTGTTTTTT.

The gene calls are TRBV6-5 and TRBJ2-3; D not resolved. The V gene's germline CDR1 is MNHEY and CDR2 SVGAGI. Trimming took 6 bases from V and 4 from J, leaving 5 bases between them. This CDR3 spans 11 amino acids. The CDR3 spells CASRLADTQYF. CDR3 nucleotides: TGTGCCAGCAGGTTGGCAGATACGCAGTATTTT.

Here the CDR3 reads CASSLVVRAVGTNYGYTF. In DNA form, the CDR3 reads TGTGCCAGCAGCTTAGTAGTAAGGGCGGTCGGGACTAACTATGGCTACACCTTC. The gene calls are TRBV7-8 and TRBJ1-2; no clear D. V gave up 1 base and J gave up 0 bases, with 18 bases separating them. Germline CDR1 SGHVS, CDR2 FQNEAQ. The CDR3 is 18 residues long. Looking up the rest from reference TRBV7-8 and TRBJ1-2 gives the full variable domain: GAGVSQSPRYKVAKRGQDVALRCDPISGHVSLFWYQQALGQGPEFLTYFQNEAQLDKSGLPSDRFFAERPEGSVSTLKIQRTQQEDSAVYLCASSLVVRAVGTNYGYTFGSGTRLTVV.

The V and J genes are TRBV5-1 and TRBJ2-7; a weak D match, TRBD1 (6 bases). This CDR3 is built from 14 residues. Germline CDR1 is SGHRS and CDR2 is YFSETQ. The V end lost 1 base, the J end lost 2 bases, and 10 bases lay between the germline ends. This CDR3 reads CASSLLGGTYEQYF. CDR3 in DNA: TGCGCCAGCAGCTTGTTAGGGGGAACCTACGAGCAGTACTTC.

Turning to this clone: The DNA is left out, because the CDR3 cannot be placed on it with certainty; the CDR3 is given as TCRdb lists it. The chain has TRBV12-1 and TRBJ2-1; the D segment call TRBD2 is taken from the table without a DNA check. TRBV12-1 represents a pseudogene. The CDR3 contains 17 residues when both ends are counted. The CDR3 spells CASSFGYLCGRRNEQFF.

V is TRBV5-6 and J is TRBJ1-3; D is perhaps TRBD1 (6 bases). The germline gives CDR1 SGHDT, CDR2 YYEEEE. This CDR3 has 14 amino acids. Trimming stripped 6 bases from V and 4 bases from J, with 14 bases between. CDR3 loop: CASTRRDIGNTIYF. The DNA for the CDR3 is TGTGCCAGCACTCGACGGGACATCGGAAACACCATATATTTT.

V and J are TRBV18 and TRBJ1-4, with D uncertain. Per the germline V gene, CDR1 is KGHSH and CDR2 is LQKENI. This CDR3 has 15 amino acids. V lost 3 bases to trimming and J lost 0 bases, with 8 bases between them. In DNA, the CDR3 is TGTGCCAGCTCACCGAACGGTGCAACTAATGAAAAACTGTTTTTT. The encoded protein is CASSPNGATNEKLFF. The full variable domain, its missing parts supplied by reference TRBV18 and TRBJ1-4, is NAGVMQNPRHLVRRRGQEARLRCSPMKGHSHVYWYRQLPEEGLKFMVYLQKENIIDESGMPKERFSAEFPKEGPSILRIQQVVRGDSAAYFCASSPNGATNEKLFFGSGTQLSVL.

The chain is built from TRBV5-6 and TRBJ2-7; D is possibly TRBD1 or TRBD2 (5 bases each). V lost 5 bases, J lost 2 bases, and 11 bases lay in between. The CDR3 runs 13 residues. From germline, CDR1 is SGHDT and CDR2 YYEEEE. The CDR3 sequence: CASSRDATYEQYF. DNA of the CDR3: TGTGCCAGCAGTCGGGACGCAACCTACGAGCAGTACTTC. The entire variable domain, with the rest obtained from reference TRBV5-6 and TRBJ2-7, is as follows: DAGVTQSPTHLIKTRGQQVTLRCSPKSGHDTVSWYQQALGQGPQFIFQYYEEEERQRGNFPDRFSGHQFPNYSSELNVNALLLGDSALYLCASSRDATYEQYFGPGTRLTVT.

This clone came up once. This chain connects TRBV7-9 to TRBJ2-7; 9 nucleotides match TRBD1. Germline CDR1 SEHNR, CDR2 FQNEAQ (reference sequence). Trimming took 3 bases from V and 1 from J; bases not matched to a gene: 4. The CDR3 has 15 residues. CDR3 protein: CASSFGGTGSYEQYF. CDR3 nucleotides: TGTGCCAGCAGCTTCGGGGGGACAGGGTCCTACGAGCAGTACTTC.

CDR3 DNA: TGTGCCAGCAGCCAAGAACGGACTCCCGGGACAGAGTTGAACACTGAAGCTTTCTTT. It specifies CASSQERTPGTELNTEAFF. The V and J genes are TRBV14 and TRBJ1-1, with TRBD1 matching 7 bases. Germline V gene lookup returns CDR1 SGHDN and CDR2 FVKESK. Trimming removed 0 bases from V and 0 bases from J; junction bases left unmatched: 13. The CDR3 sequence is 19 residues long.

The J gene is TRBJ2-2, the V gene TRBV4-2; 7 nucleotides align to TRBD2. CDR1 LGHNA and CDR2 YNFKEQ come from the germline V gene. The trim removed 4 bases at V and 7 bases at J, leaving 15 bases unmatched. The CDR3 sequence is 17 residues long. The CDR3 DNA reads as TGTGCCAGCAGCCCCACCCGGAGGGAGGGCCTAAACGGGGAGCTGTTTTTT. It codes for CASSPTRREGLNGELFF.